These 19 T cell receptor beta chains originate from one sample sequenced in a study of shared clonotypes between healthy human individuals. Method: immunoSEQ multiplex PCR; TCRdb's copy keeps in-frame clones and lacks some. The sample has 850,000 to 1,200,000 clones, about 74% seen once. Sequenced input: memory CD4+ T cells sorted from blood. Described subset: CD45RA-negative fraction. The source is a man between 18 and 29 years old in good health.

V gene TRBV7-2 combines with J gene TRBJ1-2; no definite D call. The CDR3 runs to 15 residues. Trimming left V 5 bases short and J 3 bases short, with 16 bases between. In germline, CDR1 is SGHTA, CDR2 FQGNSA. CDR3 region: CASSPGGSADYGYTF. The CDR3 nucleotides are TGTGCCAGCAGCCCCGGCGGGTCCGCCGACTATGGCTACACCTTC.

V gene TRBV5-1 combines with J gene TRBJ2-7; TRBD2 is a possible D gene (5 bases). Germline CDR1 is SGHRS and CDR2 is YFSETQ. The ends were cut back, 4 bases at V and 2 bases at J, with 10 bases in the middle. The CDR3 spans 13 residues. The CDR3 DNA sequence: TGCGCCAGCAGCGGCACTAGTCCCTACGAGCAGTACTTC. Translating it yields CASSGTSPYEQYF.

This sequence joins TRBV9 and TRBJ2-5; D call uncertain. V was shortened by 0 bases and J by 2 bases, with 14 bases between the two germline ends. CDR3 size: 16 residues. The germline V gene encodes CDR1 SGDLS and CDR2 YYNGEE. The CDR3 nucleotides read TGTGCCAGCAGCGTAGGCTTGGTAGTTTGGCAAGAGACCCAGTACTTC. Translated: CASSVGLVVWQETQYF.

Here the CDR3 reads CASSLGWLNNSPLHF. The CDR3 DNA is TGTGCCAGCAGCCTGGGGTGGCTGAATAATTCACCCCTCCACTTT. This sequence joins TRBV6-5 and TRBJ1-6, with D hard to call. In germline, CDR1 is MNHEY, CDR2 SVGAGI. CDR3 size: 15 residues. Trimming shortened V by 6 bases and J by 5 bases, and 14 bases separated the two germline ends.

The V and J genes are TRBV6-6 and TRBJ2-5; 8 bases agree with TRBD1. Near its end, the DNA agrees better with TRBJ2-7, so the J call may be wrong. This CDR3 contains 15 residues. Per germline, CDR1 MNHNY and CDR2 SVGAGI (reference sequence). The CDR3 DNA sequence: TGTGCCAGCAGTACCCGGACAGGGTGGTCCTACGAGCAGTACTTC. Its translation: CASSTRTGWSYEQYF.

With respect to this clone: This sample also contains other DNA sequences that code for the same CDR3. J is TRBJ2-7 and V is TRBV18; 9 bases line up with TRBD1. Trimming removed 1 base from V and 4 bases from J; junction bases left unmatched: 2. Germline values: CDR1 KGHSH, CDR2 LQKENI. CDR3 length: 14 residues. CDR3 sequence: CASSPQGQGYEQYF. The CDR3 DNA reads TGTGCCAGCTCACCACAGGGACAGGGATACGAGCAGTACTTC. Using reference TRBV18 and TRBJ2-7 for the parts outside the CDR3, the full variable domain is NAGVMQNPRHLVRRRGQEARLRCSPMKGHSHVYWYRQLPEEGLKFMVYLQKENIIDESGMPKERFSAEFPKEGPSILRIQQVVRGDSAAYFCASSPQGQGYEQYFGPGTRLTVT.

This sequence joins TRBV10-3 and TRBJ1-1, with D possibly being TRBD1 (6 bases). Per the germline V gene, CDR1 is ENHRY and CDR2 is SYGVKD. The CDR3 spans 13 residues. Deletions cut 6 bases from V and 4 bases from J, with 12 bases between. In DNA, the CDR3 is TGTGCCATCAGAATGACAGGACTCACTGAAGCTTTCTTT. This translates into CAIRMTGLTEAFF.

The rearrangement joins TRBV7-9 to TRBJ2-2; the match to TRBD2 covers 8 bases. From germline, CDR1 is SEHNR and CDR2 FQNEAQ (reference sequence). Trimming removed 2 bases from V and 0 bases from J; junction bases left unmatched: 5. This CDR3 region has 17 residues. This CDR3 reads CASSLKGGRTNTGELFF. CDR3 bases: TGTGCCAGCAGCTTAAAGGGCGGGAGGACGAACACCGGGGAGCTGTTTTTT.

The chain recombines TRBV5-1 with TRBJ2-1; 7 nucleotides agree with TRBD1. CDR3 length: 15 amino acids. CDR1 and CDR2 from the germline V gene are SGHRS and YFSETQ. V lost 1 base, J lost 2 bases, and 3 bases stayed unmatched. CDR3 residues: CASSLQQGTYNEQFF. DNA of the CDR3: TGCGCCAGCAGCTTGCAACAGGGGACCTACAATGAGCAGTTCTTC.

The genes are TRBV14 and TRBJ2-1; D is undetermined. Between the trimmed V and J ends, which lost 1 base and 6 bases, there was a span of 13 bases. This CDR3 is built from 15 residues. The germline gives CDR1 SGHDN, CDR2 FVKESK. CDR3 sequence reads: CASSQGRHPTNEQFF. In DNA form, the CDR3 reads TGTGCCAGCAGCCAAGGAAGGCACCCCACCAATGAGCAGTTCTTC. Variable domain in full (rest from reference TRBV14 and TRBJ2-1): EAGVTQFPSHSVIEKGQTVTLRCDPISGHDNLYWYRRVMGKEIKFLLHFVKESKQDESGMPNNRFLAERTGGTYSTLKVQPAELEDSGVYFCASSQGRHPTNEQFFGPGTRLTVL.

A single count supports this clone. The chain links TRBV10-1 to TRBJ2-5; possibly TRBD1 for D (5 bases). V dropped 3 bases and J dropped 4 bases, with 9 bases sitting between them. The CDR3 consists of 13 residues. Germline V lookup: CDR1 WNHNN, CDR2 SYGVQD (reference sequence). The chain's CDR3 is CASSEGVGETQYF. The DNA of the CDR3 is TGCGCCAGCAGTGAAGGGGTTGGAGAGACCCAGTACTTC.

This clone was seen many times. J is TRBJ2-3 and V is TRBV4-2; D is uncertain. The germline V gene encodes CDR1 LGHNA and CDR2 YNFKEQ. The CDR3 is 14 residues long. Trimming cost V 0 bases and J 5 bases, with 9 bases left between them. The CDR3 spells CASSQDFGLDTQYF. CDR3 bases: TGTGCCAGCAGCCAAGATTTTGGGTTAGATACGCAGTATTTT.

This chain connects TRBV10-3 to TRBJ1-1, with D possibly matching TRBD1 (6 bases). Between the trimmed V and J ends, which lost 6 bases and 2 bases, there was a span of 13 bases. The CDR3 covers 14 residues. Germline CDR1 and CDR2: ENHRY and SYGVKD. The CDR3 nucleotides read TGTGCCATCAGGCTGACAGGAACAAACACTGAAGCTTTCTTT. Translating gives CAIRLTGTNTEAFF.

The V and J genes are TRBV6-5 and TRBJ2-7; TRBD1 matches at 8 bases. V shed 2 bases, J shed 4 bases, and the junction held 4 bases outside the gene matches. The CDR3 covers 14 residues. Germline V gives CDR1 MNHEY, CDR2 SVGAGI. The CDR3 loop reads CASSYEQGVYEQYF. CDR3 nucleotides: TGTGCCAGCAGTTACGAACAGGGGGTATACGAGCAGTACTTC.

This clone was recorded once. An end of the junction differs from the germline gene, which may be a read error. CDR3 sequence (DNA): TGTGCCAGCACCCTTGGGGCCGCCGAGATCTTC. It encodes CASTLGAAEIF. V is TRBV2 and J is TRBJ2-7; perhaps TRBD1 as D (5 bases). The length of the CDR3 is 11 residues. Germline V gene sequence: CDR1 SNHLY, CDR2 FYNNEI.

V is TRBV28 and J is TRBJ1-2, with TRBD1 identical over 9 bases. This CDR3 has 13 amino acids. Germline V gives CDR1 MDHEN, CDR2 SYDVKM. V was pared by 5 bases and J by 5 bases, with 3 bases of the junction left unmatched. CDR3 residues: CASSTGGAYGYTF. In nucleotides, the CDR3 is TGTGCCAGCAGTACAGGGGGCGCGTATGGCTACACCTTC.

This clone was seen a single time. The rearrangement links TRBV30 to TRBJ2-1; 7 nucleotides match TRBD2. The V gene end was trimmed by 2 bases and the J gene end by 10 bases; junction bases not matched to a gene: 2. Germline assignment: CDR1 GTSNPN and CDR2 SVGIG (reference sequence). CDR3 length equals 11 residues. The CDR3 loop reads CAWSLADEQFF. The DNA of the CDR3 is TGTGCCTGGAGTCTAGCGGACGAGCAGTTCTTC.

A word on this clone: Given a much more abundant clone one base away, this may be a read error. V and J are TRBV28 and TRBJ1-4; D is perhaps TRBD1 (5 bases). Looked up from germline, CDR1 is MDHEN and CDR2 is SYDVKM. There are 14 residues in the CDR3. Trimming cost V 4 bases and J 8 bases, with 14 bases left between them. CDR3 sequence: CASSSGTQQEKLFF. For the CDR3, the DNA is TGTGCCAGCAGTTCCGGGACCCAGCAGGAAAAACTGTTTTTT.

The J gene is TRBJ2-7, the V gene TRBV6-1, with D perhaps TRBD1 or TRBD2 (5 bases each). Looked up from germline, CDR1 is MNHNS and CDR2 is SASEGT. Trimming left V 4 bases short and J 5 bases short, with 15 bases between. This CDR3 region has 14 residues. The CDR3 spells CASSASWDRDEQYF. In DNA, the CDR3 is TGTGCCAGCAGTGCCTCTTGGGACCGCGACGAGCAGTACTTC.